This TCR delta chain is drawn from a study of gamma-delta chains in newborns, infants, children (dated by TCRdb to between 2018 and 2021). Background on the whole study: In the study title, it is stated that polyclonal expansion of innate gammadelta T cells is driven by microbial exposure immediately after birth. How innate gammadelta T cell populations in human newborns were shaped by microbial exposure immediately after birth was investigated in the study.

Sequencing took place on an Illumina MiSeq. Clones were re-identified by TCRdb from the public reads with CATT, and rows with the same DNA were merged. Within this sample are some 3,200 delta-chain clones, with 40% to 60% of them counted one time only. Clones ranked in the top ten supply about 16% of the sample. V and J lose 5 bases and 1 base, and a span of 14 bases separates them. The CDR3 spans 13 residues, from the cysteine through the phenylalanine. CDR3 DNA only is kept here, 39 bases in frame from base 1. The germline V gene (reference sequence) supplies CDR1 TVYSNPD and CDR2 GDNSRS. On this clone: The antigen it binds to is not known. A far larger clone lies a single base away; this is likely a read error. Within the sample, other DNA sequences also encode this same CDR3.

What was sequenced was blood. The sequence was collected from a child who received the measles vaccine. The chain is made from TRDV3 and TRDJ1; the D gene identity is not certain. The nucleotides read TGTGCCGCTGACCCAAGTGGCACCGATAAACTCATCTTT. This gives the protein CAADPSGTDKLIF. The CDR3 plus the reference TRDV3 and TRDJ1 genes for the other parts give the full variable domain: CDKVTQSSPDQTVASGSEVVLLCTYDTVYSNPDLFWYRIRPDYSFQFVFYGDNSRSEGADFTQGRFSVKHILTQKAFHLVISPVRTEDSATYYCAADPSGTDKLIFGKGTRVTVEP.